Listed below are T cell receptor beta chains from one sample, sequenced in a study of blood T cells in healthy people across ages. TCRdb called the 5' RACE reads again in MiXCR, with one record for every CDR3 protein. Among roughly 500,000 distinct CDR3 sequences listed, approximately 30% were seen once. The sequenced material came from blood. Receptors originate from a woman in her 70s in good health. Each CDR3 is given with its conserved first and last residue. D genes are given only for firm matches. Size values are once, few and many counts, or a class for expanded clones, and some rows have none.

d_gene,abundance,j_gene,v_gene,CDR3nt,CDR3aa
.,.,TRBJ2-1,TRBV5-1,TGCGCCAGCAGCTTGAGGCTCCCCGAGGATGAGCAGTTCTTC,CASSLRLPEDEQFF
.,.,TRBJ2-3,TRBV4-3,TGCGCCAGCAGCCAAGGGAGGGCTAGTCAAATAGATACGCAGTATTTT,CASSQGRASQIDTQYF
TRBD2,.,TRBJ2-7,TRBV6-1,TGTGCCACCGTACCGGGACTAGCGGTCTACGAGCAGTACTTC,CATVPGLAVYEQYF
.,.,TRBJ2-7,TRBV5-1,TGCGCCAGCAGCTTGGTTGGGACGGAGTACGAGCAGTACTTC,CASSLVGTEYEQYF
.,.,TRBJ1-1,TRBV9,TGTGCCAGCAGCGTAGAGGGGGGGCAAAACACTGAAGCTTTCTTT,CASSVEGGQNTEAFF
TRBD1,few,TRBJ1-4,TRBV4-1,TGCGCCAGCAGCCAAGAACCGGGACAGAATAATGAAAAACTGTTTTTT,CASSQEPGQNNEKLFF
TRBD2,.,TRBJ2-3,TRBV9,TGTGCCAGCAGCTGGTCTAGCGGGGGAGCAGATACGCAGTATTTT,CASSWSSGGADTQYF
TRBD1,.,TRBJ1-1,TRBV28,TGTGCCAGCACCTCCGCAGGGGGCACTGAAGCTTTCTTT,CASTSAGGTEAFF
.,.,TRBJ2-7,TRBV29-1,TGCAGCGCTGAAAGCCCTTCCTACGAGCAGTACTTC,CSAESPSYEQYF
.,once,TRBJ2-2,TRBV24-1,TGTGCCACCAGTGATTTGACGTTTGGAGGGACCGGGGAGCTGTTTTTT,CATSDLTFGGTGELFF
TRBD1,.,TRBJ1-2,TRBV12-3/TRBV12-4,TGTGCCAGCAGTTTGGGGGACAGGTGGGGCTACACCTTC,CASSLGDRWGYTF
.,.,TRBJ2-5,TRBV20-1,TGCAGTGCTAGAGATGAAGTGGGAAGAGAGACCCAGTACTTC,CSARDEVGRETQYF
TRBD2,.,TRBJ2-3,TRBV27,TGTGCCAGCAGTTTACTCCTAGCGGGGGGGCGAGGCACAGATACGCAGTATTTT,CASSLLLAGGRGTDTQYF
TRBD2,few,TRBJ2-5,TRBV24-1,TGTGCCACCAGTGATTCGCGGGGGGCCGGAGAGACCCAGTACTTC,CATSDSRGAGETQYF
.,few,TRBJ1-1,TRBV2,TGTGCCAGCAGCCGGACAGAAATCAACACTGAAGCTTTCTTT,CASSRTEINTEAFF
.,many,TRBJ2-3,TRBV10-3,TGTGCCATCAGTGACCGCTTCAAGGGGGGGCCCCCCCCAGATACGCAGTATTTT,CAISDRFKGGPPPDTQYF
.,few,TRBJ2-1,TRBV29-1,TGCAGCGTGCCTGACACGTACAATGAGCAGTTCTTC,CSVPDTYNEQFF
.,.,TRBJ2-7,TRBV7-9,TGTGCCAGCAGCTCCTACCAGGGAAGCTACGAGCAGTACTTC,CASSSYQGSYEQYF
TRBD1,.,TRBJ2-1,TRBV2,TGTGCCAGCAGTGACAACAGGGGTTCCTACAATGAGCAGTTCTTC,CASSDNRGSYNEQFF
.,few,TRBJ1-1,TRBV14,TGTGCCAGCAGCCTCCTTCCAGGTCGAGGGATACGTGGCGGAGGCACTGAAGCTTTCTTT,CASSLLPGRGIRGGGTEAFF
.,.,TRBJ1-1,TRBV7-2,TGTGCCAGCAGCTTTTCGCGTACTGAAGCTTTCTTT,CASSFSRTEAFF
TRBD2,.,TRBJ2-3,TRBV14,TGTGCCAGCAGCCACCCCCTGGCTAGCGGGGGGATACGCACAGATACGCAGTATTTT,CASSHPLASGGIRTDTQYF
.,.,TRBJ1-1,TRBV4-2,TGTGCCAGCAGCCAAGATGGGGGGGGAGTCCTCCTCTACACTGAAGCTTTCTTT,CASSQDGGGVLLYTEAFF